This passage covers 25 T cell receptor beta chains from one sample sequenced in a study of read filtering for tumor transcriptome and immune sequencing. This library used about 360 ng RNA and molecular barcoded adaptors spanning alpha/delta and beta/gamma chains. MiXCR, run by TCRdb on the reads, gives a single entry per CDR3 protein. The sample carries 75,000 to 95,000 distinct CDR3 sequences, 20% to 25% recorded once. The specimen was a population of CD138-negative cells sorted from bone marrow. These receptors all come from a donor at least 40 years old with multiple myeloma.

The sample holds many counts of this clonotype. V usage is TRBV7-3 and J usage is TRBJ2-1; 9 positions agree with TRBD2. Germline CDR1 is SGHTA and CDR2 is FQGTGA. V trimming: 1 base; J trimming: 6 bases; junction bases outside the gene matches: 7. This CDR3 spans 16 amino acids. CDR3 in DNA: TGTGCCAGCAGCTTAAGCGGCGGGGGGGCGATCAATGAGCAGTTCTTC. Amino acid sequence: CASSLSGGGAINEQFF.

This clonotype has at least ten counts. This chain uses TRBV5-1 with TRBJ2-6; D gene uncertain. The germline V gene has CDR1 SGHRS and CDR2 YFSETQ. The CDR3 loop spans 15 amino acids. The V gene lost 4 bases and the J gene lost 4 bases, with 12 bases spanning the gap. CDR3 nucleotide sequence: TGCGCCAGCAGCAGCTCGGTTGGAGGGGCCAACGTCCTGACTTTC. This sequence encodes CASSSSVGGANVLTF.

This clonotype was recorded at least ten times. J is TRBJ2-1 and V is TRBV18; D is undetermined. The V and J ends lost 0 bases and 6 bases respectively, with 12 bases between them. Germline CDR1 reads KGHSH; CDR2 reads LQKENI. This CDR3 contains 15 residues. The CDR3 reads CASSPPGRNPNEQFF. The CDR3 DNA reads as TGTGCCAGCTCACCACCCGGTCGCAATCCCAATGAGCAGTTCTTC. Full variable domain (outside the CDR3, taken from reference TRBV18 and TRBJ2-1): NAGVMQNPRHLVRRRGQEARLRCSPMKGHSHVYWYRQLPEEGLKFMVYLQKENIIDESGMPKERFSAEFPKEGPSILRIQQVVRGDSAAYFCASSPPGRNPNEQFFGPGTRLTVL.

This clonotype was seen a handful of times. V gene TRBV7-9 combines with J gene TRBJ2-7, with no clear D. Trimming stripped 1 base from V and 5 bases from J, with 9 bases between. The germline CDR1 and CDR2 sequences are SEHNR and FQNEAQ (reference sequence). The CDR3 is 13 residues long. CDR3 amino acids: CASSLGSWHEQYF. In DNA form, the CDR3 reads TGTGCCAGCAGCTTAGGCTCTTGGCACGAGCAGTACTTC.

Only a few counts were recorded for this clonotype. This sequence joins TRBV2 and TRBJ2-5; 9 nucleotides agree with TRBD2. CDR1 and CDR2 (germline): SNHLY, FYNNEI. Germline trimming cut 3 bases from V and 1 base from J; bases unmatched to any gene: 3. The CDR3 totals 15 residues. Here the CDR3 reads CASSDSGGPQETQYF. For the CDR3, the DNA is TGTGCCAGCAGTGACAGCGGGGGGCCCCAAGAGACCCAGTACTTC.

With regard to this clonotype: A read error is possible here, since a much larger clone lies one base away. This CDR3 fails to terminate in the conserved phenylalanine or tryptophan, so it likely reflects a read error. This sequence joins TRBV29-1 and TRBJ2-7; TRBD1 is a possible D gene (6 bases). V shed 4 bases and J shed 3 bases, with 10 bases lying between them. The CDR3 contains 12 residues. CDR1 is SQVTM and CDR2 is ANQGSEA in the germline V gene. The CDR3 nucleotides read TGCAGCGTTGTAGGGGGTGACTACGAGCAGTACCTC. This gives the protein CSVVGGDYEQYL.

This clonotype was picked up a small number of times. The gene calls are TRBV11-1 and TRBJ2-3; TRBD2 matches 14 bases. The length of the CDR3 is 15 residues. After removal of 5 bases from V and 6 bases from J, the junction contained 4 bases not matched to a gene. Germline values: CDR1 SGHAT, CDR2 FQDESV (reference sequence). CDR3 amino acids: CASSLWTSGGDTQYF. The CDR3 DNA reads as TGTGCCAGCAGCCTCTGGACTAGCGGGGGGGATACGCAGTATTTT.

This chain joins TRBV2 and TRBJ2-1; weak D call: TRBD1 (5 bases). The CDR3 length is 14 residues. Germline values: CDR1 SNHLY, CDR2 FYNNEI. Trimming cost V 10 bases and J 9 bases, with 22 bases left between them. In nucleotides, the CDR3 is TGTGCCACACGTGGAGTTGGGGCCCATAGTGAGCAGTTCTTC. Its protein product is CATRGVGAHSEQFF. The variable domain in full, completed from reference TRBV2 and TRBJ2-1, reads EPEVTQTPSHQVTQMGQEVILRCVPISNHLYFYWYRQILGQKVEFLVSFYNNEISEKSEIFDDQFSVERPDGSNFTLKIRSTKLEDSAMYFCATRGVGAHSEQFFGPGTRLTVL.

This clonotype was observed a few times. This chain uses TRBV20-1 with TRBJ2-3; TRBD2 matches at 8 bases. J gave up 5 bases and V 7 bases, and 11 bases lay outside the gene matches. Looked up from germline, CDR1 is DFQATT and CDR2 is SNEGSKA (reference sequence). This CDR3 spans 14 amino acids. CDR3 sequence: CSVRTTGREDTQYF. CDR3 nucleotides: TGCAGTGTTCGAACAACCGGGAGGGAAGATACGCAGTATTTT.

About this clonotype: With a much larger clone just one base away, this may be a read error. This chain connects TRBV7-9 to TRBJ2-2; 7 nucleotides agree with TRBD1. Germline V gene sequence: CDR1 SEHNR, CDR2 FQNEAQ (reference sequence). The CDR3 covers 14 residues. For the CDR3, the DNA is TGTGGCAGCAGCTTGACAGGGTTGACCGGGGAGCTGTTTTTT. Its translation: CGSSLTGLTGELFF. Full variable domain (missing parts from reference TRBV7-9 and TRBJ2-2): DTGVSQNPRHKITKRGQNVTFRCDPISEHNRLYWYRQTLGQGPEFLTYFQNEAQLEKSRLLSDRFSAERPKGSFSTLEIQRTEQGDSAMYLCGSSLTGLTGELFFGEGSRLTVL.

This clonotype was picked up many times. J is TRBJ1-1 and V is TRBV29-1, with D unclear. Germline lookup yields CDR1 SQVTM and CDR2 ANQGSEA. This CDR3 spans 15 amino acids. Trimming left V 7 bases short and J 3 bases short, with 21 bases between. CDR3 sequence: CSAGTRLAMHTEAFF. CDR3 in DNA: TGCAGCGCCGGTACCAGGCTCGCTATGCACACTGAAGCTTTCTTT.

Comments on this clonotype: One end of the junction does not line up with germline, which may come from a read error. The chain has TRBV28 and TRBJ1-1; possibly TRBD1 for D (5 bases). Germline assignment: CDR1 MDHEN and CDR2 SYDVKM. The CDR3 has 15 amino acids. Here the CDR3 reads CSSTYSDIKNTEAFF. DNA for the CDR3: TGTTCCAGCACCTACTCGGACATAAAGAACACTGAGGCTTTCTTT.

The V call is TRBV5-6, the J call TRBJ1-2, with D maybe TRBD1 (5 bases). The CDR3 sequence is 15 residues long. Trimming took 1 base from V and 2 from J, leaving 12 bases between them. CDR1 is SGHDT and CDR2 is YYEEEE in the germline V gene. The CDR3: CASSLNRPQNYGYTF. DNA of the CDR3: TGTGCCAGCAGCTTGAACAGGCCACAAAACTATGGCTACACCTTC.

This clonotype was detected once. V usage is TRBV28 and J usage is TRBJ2-1, with 11 nucleotides matching TRBD2. CDR1 is MDHEN, CDR2 SYDVKM, per germline. Unmatched junction bases numbered 15, after V lost 7 bases and J lost 1 base. The CDR3 extends over 19 amino acids. This chain's CDR3 is CASNLPTSGESWSYNEQFF. CDR3 nucleotide sequence: TGTGCCAGCAATCTACCGACTAGCGGGGAGTCTTGGTCCTACAATGAGCAGTTCTTC.

This clonotype was observed a few times. This may be a read error: a much more frequent sequence differs by one nucleotide. The chain has TRBV29-1 and TRBJ2-2; D tentatively fits TRBD1 or TRBD2 (6 bases each). Trimming stripped 6 bases from V and 3 bases from J, with 17 bases between. The CDR3 runs to 15 residues. The germline CDR1 and CDR2 sequences are SQVTM and ANQGSEA. CDR3 amino acids: CSVPKGGPDTGELFF. The CDR3 DNA follows: TGCAGCGTCCCTAAGGGGGGACCGGACACCGGGGAGCTGTTTTTT.

In its sample, this clonotype was seen many times. The gene calls are TRBV5-1 and TRBJ2-5; D is perhaps TRBD1 (6 bases). The CDR3 runs to 13 residues. The ends were cut back, 4 bases at V and 5 bases at J, with 12 bases in the middle. From germline, CDR1 is SGHRS and CDR2 YFSETQ. The CDR3 DNA reads as TGCGCCAGCAGCCAACAGGGTATGGAGACCCAGTACTTC. Translated, it gives CASSQQGMETQYF.

This chain links TRBV9 with TRBJ2-1, with 9 bases aligning to TRBD1. CDR1 and CDR2 from the germline V gene are SGDLS and YYNGEE. The CDR3 extends over 15 amino acids. Trimming removed 4 bases from V and 4 bases from J; junction bases left unmatched: 6. This CDR3 is CASSRGQGSYNEQFF. DNA of the CDR3: TGTGCCAGCAGCCGCGGACAGGGGTCATACAATGAGCAGTTCTTC. The whole variable domain, remainder taken from reference TRBV9 and TRBJ2-1, is DSGVTQTPKHLITATGQRVTLRCSPRSGDLSVYWYQQSLDQGLQFLIQYYNGEERAKGNILERFSAQQFPDLHSELNLSSLELGDSALYFCASSRGQGSYNEQFFGPGTRLTVL.

This clonotype came up many times. The V call is TRBV10-2, the J call TRBJ1-1, with D uncertain. Germline V CDR1 and CDR2: WSHSY, SAAADI. The CDR3 is made up of 12 amino acids. Trimming left V 3 bases short and J 6 bases short, with 8 bases between. CDR3 residues: CASSEALSEAFF. The CDR3 DNA reads as TGCGCCAGCAGTGAAGCACTATCTGAAGCTTTCTTT.

Comments on this clonotype: This may be a read error, as it is one base from a much larger clone. V usage is TRBV20-1 and J usage is TRBJ2-5; D is unclear. Germline V lookup: CDR1 DFQATT, CDR2 SNEGSKA (reference sequence). This CDR3 region has 16 residues. The CDR3 region has the DNA TGCAGTTCTAGAGATGGCGTACCGACTTACCAAGAGACCCAGTACTTC. Its translation: CSSRDGVPTYQETQYF.

On this clonotype: A clone one base away is much larger, so this may be a read error. The chain couples TRBV7-6 to TRBJ1-4; TRBD1 matches 7 bases. In germline, CDR1 is SGHVS, CDR2 FNYEAQ. J was trimmed by 3 bases and V by 0 bases; bases with no gene match: 1. CDR3 length equals 15 residues. CDR3 protein: CASSLAGTANEKLFF. The CDR3 DNA reads as TGTGCCAGCAGCTTAGCCGGGACAGCTAATGAAAAACTGTTTTTT.

This clonotype was seen many times. V is TRBV12-3 or TRBV12-4 and J is TRBJ2-5; D unresolved. V shed 2 bases and J shed 2 bases, with 6 bases lying between them. The CDR3 sequence is 13 residues long. The CDR3 DNA sequence: TGTGCCAGCAGTTTAAGGCGTCAAGAGACCCAGTACTTC. Residues: CASSLRRQETQYF.

As for this clonotype: One end of the junction does not line up with germline, which may come from a read error. The chain couples TRBV12-3 or TRBV12-4 to TRBJ1-6; no reliable D call. The CDR3 totals 13 residues. This CDR3 reads CASSFQGNSPPHF. Here the CDR3 DNA reads TGTGCCAGCAGTTTTCAAGGAAATTCACCCCCCCACTTT.

This clonotype was detected many times. The junction does not match germline at one end; this may be a read error. V usage is TRBV9 and J usage is TRBJ2-3; the match to TRBD2 covers 10 bases. Germline assignment: CDR1 SGDLS and CDR2 YYNGEE. This CDR3 region has 17 residues. The CDR3 DNA is TGTGCTAGCAGCGTAAAGTCTAGCGGGGGACATTCTAATACGCAGTATTTT. This translates into CASSVKSSGGHSNTQYF.

A note on this clonotype: A clone one base away is much larger, so this may be a read error. The chain employs TRBV12-3 or TRBV12-4 and TRBJ2-5; D is uncertain. This CDR3 has 13 amino acids. The V end was cut by 4 bases, the J end by 5 bases, with 11 bases between. This CDR3 reads CASSWHSIETQYF. The CDR3 nucleotides read TGTGCCAGCAGTTGGCACAGCATCGAGACCCAGTACTTC.

A word on this clonotype: A much larger clone differs by one base, so this may be a read error. The V gene is TRBV7-6, the J gene TRBJ2-2; maybe TRBD1 (6 bases). Germline V gene lookup returns CDR1 SGHVS and CDR2 FNYEAQ. Trimming removed 1 base from V and 6 bases from J, with 15 bases in between. This CDR3 contains 16 residues. CDR3 in amino acids: CASSLVAGEDAGELFF. CDR3 coding DNA: TGTGCCAGCAGCTTAGTGGCAGGGGAAGACGCCGGGGAGCTGTTTTTT.